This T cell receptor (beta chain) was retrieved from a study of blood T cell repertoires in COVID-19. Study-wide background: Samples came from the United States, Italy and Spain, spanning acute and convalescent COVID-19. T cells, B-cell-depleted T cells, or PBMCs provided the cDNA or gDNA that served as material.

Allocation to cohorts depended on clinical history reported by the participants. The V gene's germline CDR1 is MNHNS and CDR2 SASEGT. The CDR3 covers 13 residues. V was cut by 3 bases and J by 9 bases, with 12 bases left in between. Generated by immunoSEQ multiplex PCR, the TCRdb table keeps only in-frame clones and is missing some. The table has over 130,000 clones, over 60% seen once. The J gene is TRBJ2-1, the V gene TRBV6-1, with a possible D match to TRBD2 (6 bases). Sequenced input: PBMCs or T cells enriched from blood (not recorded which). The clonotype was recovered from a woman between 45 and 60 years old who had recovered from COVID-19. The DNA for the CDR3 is TGTGCCAGCAGTGACCCGACTAGTTTTGAGCAGTTCTTC. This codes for CASSDPTSFEQFF.